These 24 T cell receptor beta chains came from one sample sequenced in a study of Graves' ophthalmopathy and Graves' hyperthyroidism. TCR beta CDR3 amplification used RNA transcripts. First-round RT-PCR relied on HTBI primers, and a second-round multiplex PCR came next. TCRdb called the multiplex PCR reads again in MiXCR, with one record for every CDR3 protein. This repertoire shows about 740,000 distinct CDR3 sequences, approximately 40% found once; its top ten account for roughly 45%. The sample comprised peripheral blood. All receptors come from an adult man with Graves' ophthalmopathy.

Comments on this clonotype: A much larger clone sits a single nucleotide away, making a read error possible. This chain joins TRBV7-9 and TRBJ1-4; 9 bases match TRBD1. This CDR3 spans 15 amino acids. The germline CDR1 and CDR2 sequences are SEHNR and FQNEAQ (reference sequence). V lost 5 bases and J lost 8; bases outside the gene matches: 9. The CDR3 here is CASSDGTGSGEKLFF. As DNA, the CDR3 is TGTGCCAGCAGCGACGGGACAGGGAGCGGCGAAAAACTGTTTTTT.

The sample holds many counts of this clonotype. An end of the junction does not agree with germline; a read error may underlie this. The chain recombines TRBV7-7 with TRBJ2-5; perhaps TRBD2 as D (5 bases). Germline assignment: CDR1 SSHAT and CDR2 FNYEAQ (reference sequence). The CDR3 consists of 15 residues. CDR3 region: CASSLDGTSGETQYF. The CDR3 coding sequence is TGTGCTAGCAGCTTAGACGGCACCTCGGGGGAGACCCAGTACTTC. Supplemented by reference TRBV7-7 and TRBJ2-5, the full variable domain reads GAGVSQSPRYKVTKRGQDVTLRCDPISSHATLYWYQQALGQGPEFLTYFNYEAQPDKSGLPSDRFSAERPEGSISTLTIQRTEQRDSAMYRCASSLDGTSGETQYFGPGTRLLVL.

This chain's CDR3 is CATSATGMHEQYF. DNA of the CDR3: TGTGCCACCAGCGCAACAGGGATGCATGAGCAGTACTTC. This chain uses TRBV24-1 with TRBJ2-5; tentative D call: TRBD1 (6 bases). From germline, CDR1 is KGHDR and CDR2 SFDVKD. V lost 7 bases, J lost 11 bases, and 19 bases lay in between. The CDR3 extends over 13 amino acids.

This clonotype was observed a few times. The chain combines TRBV11-2 with TRBJ2-5, with TRBD1 identical over 7 bases. The ends lost 1 base at V and 2 bases at J; junction bases unmatched: 4. The germline gives CDR1 SGHAT, CDR2 FQNNGV. The CDR3 contains 15 residues. CDR3 loop: CASSLVWTGQETQYF. The CDR3 nucleotides read TGTGCCAGCAGCTTAGTTTGGACAGGACAAGAGACCCAGTACTTC.

With regard to this clonotype: Being one base from a much bigger clone, this may be a read error. This chain connects TRBV7-6 to TRBJ1-1; D remains unclear. Deletions cut 1 base from V and 1 base from J, with 10 bases between. CDR1 SGHVS and CDR2 FNYEAQ come from the germline V gene. The CDR3 sequence is 15 residues long. CDR3 sequence: CASSLGQNSNTEAFF. The CDR3 DNA follows: TGTGCCAGCAGCTTAGGGCAGAACTCGAACACTGAAGCTTTCTTT.

A remark on this clonotype: Mismatch with germline at one junction end may stem from a read error. The chain has TRBV20-1 and TRBJ2-5; D is tentatively TRBD1 or TRBD2 (5 bases each). CDR1 and CDR2 from the germline V gene are DFQATT and SNEGSKA (reference sequence). This CDR3 has 13 amino acids. The DNA for the CDR3 is TGCGGTGCTAGACCTATAGGGGAGACGACCCAGTACTTC. Translating gives CGARPIGETTQYF.

The chain is built from TRBV7-9 and TRBJ1-2; possible D gene TRBD1, 5 bases. The CDR3 runs to 16 residues. The V gene's germline CDR1 is SEHNR and CDR2 FQNEAQ (reference sequence). Trimming took 5 bases from V and 0 from J, leaving 16 bases between them. Here the CDR3 DNA reads TGTGCCAGCAGCCCCAGGCAGCGGGGGGCTAACTATGGCTACACCTTC. Amino acid sequence: CASSPRQRGANYGYTF.

CDR3 sequence (DNA): TGTGCCATCAGTGACTACGGGTTGGAGACCCAGTACTTC. Amino acids: CAISDYGLETQYF. V usage is TRBV10-3 and J usage is TRBJ2-5, with unresolved D. The germline V gene has CDR1 ENHRY and CDR2 SYGVKD. Trimming pared 3 bases from V and 5 bases from J, leaving 10 bases between. This CDR3 is 13 amino acids long.

The V call is TRBV7-6, the J call TRBJ2-1, with 8 positions matching TRBD2. Germline CDR1 and CDR2: SGHVS and FNYEAQ. The CDR3 contains 16 residues. V lost 3 bases and J lost 0; bases outside the gene matches: 4. The CDR3 protein is CASSFRGGSSYNEQFF. In DNA form, the CDR3 reads TGTGCCAGCAGCTTCCGGGGGGGGAGCTCCTACAATGAGCAGTTCTTC.

The sample holds one count of this clonotype. This may be a read error: a much more frequent sequence differs by one nucleotide. The rearrangement joins TRBV24-1 to TRBJ1-5; D gene uncertain. The V gene's germline CDR1 is KGHDR and CDR2 SFDVKD. The CDR3 runs 15 residues. CDR3 loop: CASSESGRGNQPQHF. The DNA for the CDR3 is TGTGCCAGCAGTGAATCAGGCCGTGGCAATCAGCCCCAGCATTTT.

J is TRBJ2-7 and V is TRBV11-2; no clear D gene. Between the trimmed V and J ends, which lost 5 bases and 3 bases, there was a span of 17 bases. The CDR3 is made up of 15 amino acids. Germline V gene sequence: CDR1 SGHAT, CDR2 FQNNGV. CDR3 sequence (DNA): TGTGCCAGCAGCCCCGTAGAGGCAGAATACTACGAGCAGTACTTC. Amino acid sequence: CASSPVEAEYYEQYF.

The chain couples TRBV11-2 to TRBJ1-3, with D unclear. The CDR3 runs to 16 residues. V was shortened by 3 bases and J by 0 bases, with 12 bases between the two germline ends. Germline V lookup: CDR1 SGHAT, CDR2 FQNNGV. The DNA of the CDR3 is TGTGCCAGCAGCTTTGGAAGGGTGAGCTCTGGAAACACCATATATTTT. This translates into CASSFGRVSSGNTIYF.

This rearrangement joins TRBV7-2 to TRBJ2-5, with no clear D. Trimming took off 6 bases at V and 4 bases at J, with 21 bases between the two ends. Per the germline V gene, CDR1 is SGHTA and CDR2 is FQGNSA. CDR3 length: 16 residues. CDR3 nucleotides: TGTGCCAGCAGTTTATTGTGGTCTCGTCTTAGAGAGACCCAGTACTTC. Encoded protein: CASSLLWSRLRETQYF.

The J gene is TRBJ1-5, the V gene TRBV15; D gene ambiguous. V was trimmed by 6 bases and J by 3 bases, leaving 15 bases between them. The germline gives CDR1 LNHNV, CDR2 YYDKDF (reference sequence). There are 15 residues in the CDR3. CDR3 sequence reads: CATSSIRSFNQPQHF. The CDR3 region has the DNA TGTGCCACCAGTAGTATACGGTCCTTCAATCAGCCCCAGCATTTT.

The gene calls are TRBV20-1 and TRBJ1-6; TRBD1 agrees at 9 bases. CDR3 size: 14 residues. Germline assignment: CDR1 DFQATT and CDR2 SNEGSKA (reference sequence). Unmatched junction bases numbered 9, after V lost 4 bases and J lost 11 bases. CDR3 nucleotides: TGCAGTGCTAAGAGGGGGACAGGGAATCCACCCCTCCACTTT. Encoded protein: CSAKRGTGNPPLHF.

This chain connects TRBV6-4 to TRBJ2-6, with D maybe TRBD1 (6 bases). The CDR3 is made up of 15 amino acids. The V gene lost 8 bases and the J gene lost 0 bases, with 11 bases spanning the gap. Germline V gives CDR1 MRHNA, CDR2 SNTAGT. DNA for the CDR3: TGTGCCAGCCTAAGGGGGATCTCTGGGGCCAACGTCCTGACTTTC. This codes for CASLRGISGANVLTF.

Remarks on this clonotype: The germline gene is not matched at one end of the junction; a read error may be the cause. This chain connects TRBV10-1 to TRBJ2-7, with D maybe TRBD2 (5 bases). The CDR3 has 13 residues. The germline CDR1 and CDR2 sequences are WNHNN and SYGVQD (reference sequence). In DNA form, the CDR3 reads TGTGCCAGCAACCCGGACGGACTCTACGAGCAGTACTTC. Amino acid sequence: CASNPDGLYEQYF.

In this sample, this clonotype turned up a few times. V usage is TRBV2 and J usage is TRBJ2-2; perhaps TRBD1 as D (5 bases). There are 14 residues in the CDR3. The V end was cut by 4 bases, the J end by 4 bases, with 10 bases between. Germline CDR1 SNHLY, CDR2 FYNNEI. CDR3 in amino acids: CASSVHQGTGELFF. DNA of the CDR3: TGTGCCAGCAGTGTTCACCAGGGCACCGGGGAGCTGTTTTTT. Complete variable domain (other parts from reference TRBV2 and TRBJ2-2): EPEVTQTPSHQVTQMGQEVILRCVPISNHLYFYWYRQILGQKVEFLVSFYNNEISEKSEIFDDQFSVERPDGSNFTLKIRSTKLEDSAMYFCASSVHQGTGELFFGEGSRLTVL.

V usage is TRBV7-9 and J usage is TRBJ2-5; D remains ambiguous. Germline V gives CDR1 SEHNR, CDR2 FQNEAQ (reference sequence). The CDR3 covers 14 residues. V lost 5 bases to trimming and J lost 5 bases, with 15 bases between them. The CDR3 DNA reads TGTGCCAGCAGCCCGAGGTACTCTGGGGAGACCCAGTACTTC. It specifies CASSPRYSGETQYF.

The chain links TRBV24-1 to TRBJ1-5, with TRBD1 identical over 11 bases. The CDR3 contains 17 residues. V lost 5 bases, J lost 6 bases, and 11 bases stayed unmatched. Germline values: CDR1 KGHDR, CDR2 SFDVKD. CDR3: CATSARRRTGGGQPQHF. The CDR3 DNA reads TGTGCCACCAGTGCTAGACGACGGACAGGGGGCGGTCAGCCCCAGCATTTT.

In its sample, this clonotype was seen a few times. V usage is TRBV11-2 and J usage is TRBJ2-7, with D possibly called TRBD1 or TRBD2 (6 bases each). The V and J ends lost 1 base and 2 bases respectively, with 9 bases between them. CDR3 length equals 14 residues. Germline V gene data show CDR1 as SGHAT and CDR2 as FQNNGV. The CDR3 is CASSLGGAAYEQYF. In nucleotides, the CDR3 is TGTGCCAGCAGCTTAGGGGGGGCCGCCTACGAGCAGTACTTC.

This clonotype was observed a few times. V usage is TRBV5-4 and J usage is TRBJ1-3; D remains ambiguous. The V end lost 3 bases, the J end lost 0 bases, and 10 bases lay between the germline ends. This CDR3 spans 15 amino acids. Germline values: CDR1 SGHNT, CDR2 YYREEE (reference sequence). CDR3 in amino acids: CASSSQIYSGNTIYF. The CDR3, as DNA: TGTGCCAGCAGCTCTCAGATTTACTCTGGAAACACCATATATTTT.

This clonotype was seen only a few times. The chain employs TRBV6-5 and TRBJ2-7; D possibly uses TRBD1 or TRBD2 (5 bases each). The germline V and J ends were trimmed by 10 bases and 7 bases, with 23 bases remaining between them. Germline CDR1 is MNHEY and CDR2 is SVGAGI. This CDR3 has 14 residues. CDR3 sequence (DNA): TGTGCCATCTCCCCGGGACCGTGGACTCTTGAGCAGTACTTC. Protein product: CAISPGPWTLEQYF.

This chain links TRBV7-2 with TRBJ1-1; unclear D gene. V was trimmed by 5 bases and J by 10 bases, leaving 8 bases between them. This CDR3 has 10 residues. CDR1 SGHTA and CDR2 FQGNSA come from the germline V gene. CDR3 sequence (DNA): TGTGCCAGCAGCCCAGATAGAGCTTTCTTT. Its protein product is CASSPDRAFF.